This T cell receptor (beta chain) comes out of a study of cytomegalovirus exposure and HLA in healthy donors. Study-wide results and limits: In a later analysis, TCR association rates varied by HLA locus: DRB1 most, HLA-C fewest. The authors later found most CMV-associated TCR beta chains appeared HLA-restricted.

Trimming left V 7 bases short and J 1 base short, with 10 bases between. CDR3 size: 13 residues. Looked up from germline, CDR1 is SGDLS and CDR2 is YYNGEE. Concerning this clone itself: Its antigen is unknown.

PCR employed 60 Vbeta and 13 Jbeta primers. Clones were read by immunoSEQ multiplex PCR, and TCRdb kept only the in-frame ones, dropping some. The table lists 95,000 to 150,000 clones, 75% to 90% of them singletons. The receptor's source is a man aged 25 to 40 in good health and CMV-seronegative. The specimen sequenced was PBMCs. This chain links TRBV9 with TRBJ2-3; D gene uncertain. CDR3: CASRSTGTDTQYF. The DNA of the CDR3 is TGTGCCAGCCGGTCCACCGGCACAGATACGCAGTATTTT.